The sequence of this TCR beta chain was determined in a study of follicular helper T cells after annual influenza vaccination. General study findings and limits: Change in circulating plasmablasts correlated with ICOS+CD38+ cTfh clonality change.

As to this clone: Its antigen is not known.

Germline loops: CDR1 MDHEN, CDR2 SYDVKM. The CDR3 sequence is 13 residues long. V lost 8 bases to trimming and J lost 2 bases, with 9 bases between them. Time point defined: 2014-2015 season, pre-vaccination. Donors with HIV/AIDS, active malignancy, immunomodulators or active illness were excluded. Assay: immunoSEQ multiplex PCR; the TCRdb copy retains only in-frame clones and omits some. Altogether 9,900 or so clones are present, around 84% being singletons, with the ten largest covering over 0.75%. Source: CXCR5- memory CD4+ T cells sorted from blood, taken on the day of influenza vaccination. The TCR comes from an adult who received the influenza vaccine. V gene TRBV28 combines with J gene TRBJ2-2, with D hard to call. CDR3 residues: CASWNTNTGELFF. As DNA, the CDR3 is TGTGCCAGCTGGAACACAAACACCGGGGAGCTGTTTTTT.